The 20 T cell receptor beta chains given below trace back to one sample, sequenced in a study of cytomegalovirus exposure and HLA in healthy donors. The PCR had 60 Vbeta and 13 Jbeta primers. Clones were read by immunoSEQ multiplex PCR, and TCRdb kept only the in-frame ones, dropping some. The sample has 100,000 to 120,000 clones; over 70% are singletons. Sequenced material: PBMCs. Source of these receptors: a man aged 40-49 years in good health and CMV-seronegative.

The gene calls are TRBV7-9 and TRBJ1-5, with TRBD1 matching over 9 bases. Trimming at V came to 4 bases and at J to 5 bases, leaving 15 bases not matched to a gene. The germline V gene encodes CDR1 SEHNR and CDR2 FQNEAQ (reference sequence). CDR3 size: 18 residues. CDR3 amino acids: CASSYAVTQGAGDQPQHF. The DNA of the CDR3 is TGTGCCAGCAGCTACGCGGTCACACAGGGGGCGGGTGATCAGCCCCAGCATTTT.

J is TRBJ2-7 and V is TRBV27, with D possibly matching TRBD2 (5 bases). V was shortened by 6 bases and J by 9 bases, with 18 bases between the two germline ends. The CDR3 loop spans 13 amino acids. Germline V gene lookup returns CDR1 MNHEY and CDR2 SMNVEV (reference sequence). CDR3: CASSYDSGEWQYF. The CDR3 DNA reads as TGTGCCAGCAGCTATGACTCCGGGGAGTGGCAGTACTTC.

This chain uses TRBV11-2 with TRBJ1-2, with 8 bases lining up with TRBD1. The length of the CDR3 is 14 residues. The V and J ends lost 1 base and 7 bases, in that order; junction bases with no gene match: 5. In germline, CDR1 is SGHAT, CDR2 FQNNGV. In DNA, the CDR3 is TGTGCCAGCAGCTTAGGGCAGGGGGCAGTTGGCTACACCTTC. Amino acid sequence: CASSLGQGAVGYTF.

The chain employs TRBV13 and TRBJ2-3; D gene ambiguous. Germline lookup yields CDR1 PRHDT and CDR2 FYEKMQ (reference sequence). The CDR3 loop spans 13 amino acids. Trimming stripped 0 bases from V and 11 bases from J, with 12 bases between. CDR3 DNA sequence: TGTGCCAGCAGCTTAGGCCTCGTGGAGAGGCAGTATTTT. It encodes CASSLGLVERQYF.

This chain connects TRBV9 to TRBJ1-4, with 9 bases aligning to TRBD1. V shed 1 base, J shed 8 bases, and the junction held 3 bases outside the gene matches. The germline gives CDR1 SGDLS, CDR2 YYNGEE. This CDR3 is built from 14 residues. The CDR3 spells CASSVTGTGEKLFF. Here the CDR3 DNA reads TGTGCCAGCAGCGTAACCGGGACAGGGGAAAAACTGTTTTTT. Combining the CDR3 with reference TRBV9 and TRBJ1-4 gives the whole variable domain DSGVTQTPKHLITATGQRVTLRCSPRSGDLSVYWYQQSLDQGLQFLIQYYNGEERAKGNILERFSAQQFPDLHSELNLSSLELGDSALYFCASSVTGTGEKLFFGSGTQLSVL.

The CDR3 region is CASRFEGASTDTQYF. The CDR3 nucleotides read TGTGCCAGTAGATTCGAGGGGGCGAGCACAGATACGCAGTATTTT. The chain combines TRBV19 with TRBJ2-3; TRBD1 matches at 7 bases. The V segment lost 6 bases and the J segment 0 bases; nucleotides outside the gene matches: 6. CDR3 length: 15 residues. Germline assignment: CDR1 LNHDA and CDR2 SQIVND (reference sequence).

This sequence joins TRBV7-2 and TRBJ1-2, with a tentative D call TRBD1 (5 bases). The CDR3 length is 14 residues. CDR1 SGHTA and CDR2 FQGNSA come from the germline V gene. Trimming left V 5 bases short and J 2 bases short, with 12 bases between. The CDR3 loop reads CASSIFAGNYGYTF. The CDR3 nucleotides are TGTGCCAGCAGCATATTCGCAGGGAACTATGGCTACACCTTC.

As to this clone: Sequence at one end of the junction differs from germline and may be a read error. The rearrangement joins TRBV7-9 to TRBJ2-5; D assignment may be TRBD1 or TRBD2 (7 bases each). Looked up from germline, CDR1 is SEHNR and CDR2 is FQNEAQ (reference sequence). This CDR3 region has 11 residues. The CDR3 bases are TGTTCCAGCAGGGGGGGGGAGACCCAGTACTTC. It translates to CSSRGGETQYF.

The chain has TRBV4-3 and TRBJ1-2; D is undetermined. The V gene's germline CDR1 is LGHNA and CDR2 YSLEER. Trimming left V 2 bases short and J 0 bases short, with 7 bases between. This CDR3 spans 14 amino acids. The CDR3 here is CASSQITTNYGYTF. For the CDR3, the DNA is TGCGCCAGCAGCCAAATCACAACTAACTATGGCTACACCTTC.

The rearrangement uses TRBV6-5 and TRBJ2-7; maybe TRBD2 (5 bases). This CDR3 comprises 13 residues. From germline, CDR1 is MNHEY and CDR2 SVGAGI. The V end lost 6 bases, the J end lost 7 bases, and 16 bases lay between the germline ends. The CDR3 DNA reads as TGTGCCAGCAGCTTCATTCCCTCGGGGGAGCAGTACTTC. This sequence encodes CASSFIPSGEQYF.

The CDR3 nucleotides are TGTGCCTGGAGAGACAGCTACGAGCAGTACTTC. Protein product: CAWRDSYEQYF. V is TRBV30 and J is TRBJ2-7, with a possible D match to TRBD1 (5 bases). The germline gives CDR1 GTSNPN, CDR2 SVGIG (reference sequence). The CDR3 runs 11 residues. V was cut by 3 bases and J by 3 bases, with 6 bases left in between.

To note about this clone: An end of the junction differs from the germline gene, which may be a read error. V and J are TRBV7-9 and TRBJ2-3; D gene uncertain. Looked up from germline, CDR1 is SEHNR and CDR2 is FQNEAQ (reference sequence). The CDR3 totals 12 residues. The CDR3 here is CSSSTGTDTQYF. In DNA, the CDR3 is TGTTCCAGCAGTACAGGCACAGATACGCAGTATTTT.

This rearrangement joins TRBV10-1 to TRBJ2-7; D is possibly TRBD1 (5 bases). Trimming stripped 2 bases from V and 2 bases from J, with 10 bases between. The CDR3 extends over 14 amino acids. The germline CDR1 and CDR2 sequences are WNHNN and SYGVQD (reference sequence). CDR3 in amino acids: CASSENTGPYEQYF. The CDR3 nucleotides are TGCGCCAGCAGTGAGAATACAGGCCCCTACGAGCAGTACTTC.

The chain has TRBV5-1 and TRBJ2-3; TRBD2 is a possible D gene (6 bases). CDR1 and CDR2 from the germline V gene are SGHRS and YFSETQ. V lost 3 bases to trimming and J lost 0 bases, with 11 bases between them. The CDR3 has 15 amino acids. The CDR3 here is CASSSGSPSTDTQYF. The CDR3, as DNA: TGCGCCAGCAGCTCCGGGAGCCCTAGCACAGATACGCAGTATTTT.

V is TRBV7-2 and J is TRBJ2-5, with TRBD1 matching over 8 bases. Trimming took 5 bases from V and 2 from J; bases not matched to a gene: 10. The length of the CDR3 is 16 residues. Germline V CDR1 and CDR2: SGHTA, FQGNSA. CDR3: CASSLEPYRGQETQYF. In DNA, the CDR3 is TGTGCCAGCAGCCTCGAGCCCTACAGGGGGCAAGAGACCCAGTACTTC.

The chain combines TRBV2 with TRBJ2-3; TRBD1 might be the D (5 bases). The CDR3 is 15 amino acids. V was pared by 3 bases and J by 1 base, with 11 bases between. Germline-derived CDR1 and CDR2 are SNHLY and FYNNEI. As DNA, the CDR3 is TGTGCCAGCAGTGAGCAGGGATGGGGCACAGATACGCAGTATTTT. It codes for CASSEQGWGTDTQYF.

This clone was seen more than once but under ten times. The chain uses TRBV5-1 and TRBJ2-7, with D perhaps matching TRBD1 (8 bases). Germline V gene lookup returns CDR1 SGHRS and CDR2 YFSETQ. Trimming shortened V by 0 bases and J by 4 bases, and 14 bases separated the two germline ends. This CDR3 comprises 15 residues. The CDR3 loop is CASSLADREGYEQYF. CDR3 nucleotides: TGCGCCAGCAGCTTGGCGGACAGGGAGGGATACGAGCAGTACTTC.

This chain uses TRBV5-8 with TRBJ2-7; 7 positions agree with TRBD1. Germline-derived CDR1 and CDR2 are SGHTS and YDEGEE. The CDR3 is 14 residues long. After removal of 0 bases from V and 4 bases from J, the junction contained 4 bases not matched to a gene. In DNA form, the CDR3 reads TGTGCCAGCAGCTTGGCCGGGACAGATTACGAGCAGTACTTC. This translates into CASSLAGTDYEQYF.

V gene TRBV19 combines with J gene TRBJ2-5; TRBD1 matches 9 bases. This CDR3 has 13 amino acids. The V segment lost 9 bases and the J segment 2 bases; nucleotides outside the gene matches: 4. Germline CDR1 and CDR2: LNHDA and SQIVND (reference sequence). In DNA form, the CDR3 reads TGTGCCAGCACGACAGGGGGGCAAGAGACCCAGTACTTC. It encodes CASTTGGQETQYF.

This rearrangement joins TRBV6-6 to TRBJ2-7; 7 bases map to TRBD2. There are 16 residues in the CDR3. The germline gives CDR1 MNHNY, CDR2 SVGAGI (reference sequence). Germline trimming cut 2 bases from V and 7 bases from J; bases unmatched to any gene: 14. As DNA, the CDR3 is TGTGCCAGCAGTTACGTAACTAGCGTCCTGTTGCGGGAGCAGTACTTC. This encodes CASSYVTSVLLREQYF.